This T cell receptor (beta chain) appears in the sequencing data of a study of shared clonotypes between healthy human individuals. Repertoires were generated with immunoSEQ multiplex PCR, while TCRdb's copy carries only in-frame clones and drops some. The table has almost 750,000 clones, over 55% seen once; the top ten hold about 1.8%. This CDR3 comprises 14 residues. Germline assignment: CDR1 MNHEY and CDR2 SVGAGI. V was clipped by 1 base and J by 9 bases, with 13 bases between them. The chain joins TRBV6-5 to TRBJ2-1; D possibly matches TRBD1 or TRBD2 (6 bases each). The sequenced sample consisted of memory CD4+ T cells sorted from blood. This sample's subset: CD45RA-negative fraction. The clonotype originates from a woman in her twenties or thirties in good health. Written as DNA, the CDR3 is TGTGCCAGCAGTTACTATCCGGAGGGGGGTGAGCAGTTCTTC. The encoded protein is CASSYYPEGGEQFF.